The 30 T cell receptor beta chains presented below share a single source sample, sequenced in a study of T cell responses to AZD1222 COVID-19 vaccine. Method: immunoSEQ multiplex PCR; TCRdb's copy keeps in-frame clones and lacks some. The sample holds about 57,000 clones; roughly 86% are singletons and the top ten take over 15%. Sequenced here: peripheral blood, sampled on day 0 of AZD1222 vaccination. The receptors shown here come from an adult in good health.

The chain carries TRBV15 and TRBJ2-7; D could derive from TRBD1 or TRBD2 (5 bases each). This CDR3 region has 16 residues. Germline V gene lookup returns CDR1 LNHNV and CDR2 YYDKDF (reference sequence). V lost 1 base, J lost 4 bases, and 17 bases lay in between. As DNA, the CDR3 is TGTGCCACCAGCAGAGTTAACCGGGACCGTAAATACGAGCAGTACTTC. Encoded protein: CATSRVNRDRKYEQYF.

This clone has just a few counts. The chain joins TRBV6-2 or TRBV6-3 to TRBJ2-1; D is ambiguous. Trimming removed 2 bases at V and 8 bases at J, with 16 bases between. Per germline, CDR1 MNHEY and CDR2 SVGEGT. The length of the CDR3 is 15 residues. The CDR3 nucleotides are TGTGCCAGCAGTTACGGCGTGGACGGAGAGGATGAGCAGTTCTTC. This encodes CASSYGVDGEDEQFF.

The gene calls are TRBV7-9 and TRBJ2-7; D may correspond to TRBD1 or TRBD2 (5 bases each). This CDR3 is built from 13 residues. From germline, CDR1 is SEHNR and CDR2 FQNEAQ (reference sequence). The V gene lost 4 bases and the J gene lost 5 bases, with 12 bases spanning the gap. CDR3 nucleotide sequence: TGTGCCAGCAGCTACGGGACCTGGAACGAGCAGTACTTC. Translation gives CASSYGTWNEQYF.

This clone was observed once. CDR3 loop: CASSERQGEGYTF. Written as DNA, the CDR3 is TGTGCCAGCAGTGAAAGACAGGGGGAAGGCTACACCTTC. The chain joins TRBV25-1 to TRBJ1-2; 9 bases line up with TRBD1. V gave up 2 bases and J gave up 8 bases; unmatched junction bases: 3. The CDR3 sequence is 13 residues long. Germline values: CDR1 MGHDK, CDR2 SYGVNS.

Written as DNA, the CDR3 is TGTGCCAGCTCCATGGACTCAAGCTCTGGAAACACCATATATTTT. The encoded protein is CASSMDSSSGNTIYF. The chain carries TRBV18 and TRBJ1-3; D is undetermined. CDR3 length: 15 residues. In germline, CDR1 is KGHSH, CDR2 LQKENI. V lost 6 bases and J lost 0, with 12 bases in between.

The genes are TRBV28 and TRBJ2-7; D might be TRBD1 or TRBD2, each matching 5 bases. The germline V gene encodes CDR1 MDHEN and CDR2 SYDVKM. Between the trimmed V and J ends, which lost 4 bases and 3 bases, there was a span of 19 bases. This CDR3 contains 16 residues. The CDR3 sequence: CASSSRNPGPNYEQYF. In DNA, the CDR3 is TGTGCCAGCAGTTCCCGCAACCCGGGACCTAACTACGAGCAGTACTTC.

The J gene is TRBJ1-1, the V gene TRBV9; D is uncertain. CDR1 is SGDLS and CDR2 is YYNGEE in the germline V gene. The CDR3 is 13 amino acids. The V gene lost 0 bases and the J gene lost 6 bases, with 9 bases spanning the gap. CDR3 coding DNA: TGTGCCAGCAGCGTAGGACCCGGCGCTGAAGCTTTCTTT. The encoded protein is CASSVGPGAEAFF.

CDR3 nucleotides: TGCGCCAGCAGCCCTGGGACACACCAAGAGACCCAGTACTTC. This codes for CASSPGTHQETQYF. The J gene is TRBJ2-5, the V gene TRBV5-1; TRBD1 might be the D (6 bases). The length of the CDR3 is 14 residues. With 4 bases removed from V and 0 bases from J, the gap between germline ends came to 10 bases. The germline gives CDR1 SGHRS, CDR2 YFSETQ. Supplemented by reference TRBV5-1 and TRBJ2-5, the full variable domain reads KAGVTQTPRYLIKTRGQQVTLSCSPISGHRSVSWYQQTPGQGLQFLFEYFSETQRNKGNFPGRFSGRQFSNSRSEMNVSTLELGDSALYLCASSPGTHQETQYFGPGTRLLVL.

This clone was seen a single time. The gene calls are TRBV2 and TRBJ1-5, with 7 positions matching TRBD1. Germline loops: CDR1 SNHLY, CDR2 FYNNEI. V lost 5 bases to trimming and J lost 4 bases; unmatched junction nucleotides: 5. The CDR3 runs to 14 residues. CDR3: CASSLYRGNQPQHF. The DNA of the CDR3 is TGTGCCAGCAGTCTCTACAGGGGAAATCAGCCCCAGCATTTT. Looking up the rest from reference TRBV2 and TRBJ1-5 gives the full variable domain: EPEVTQTPSHQVTQMGQEVILRCVPISNHLYFYWYRQILGQKVEFLVSFYNNEISEKSEIFDDQFSVERPDGSNFTLKIRSTKLEDSAMYFCASSLYRGNQPQHFGDGTRLSIL.

This sequence joins TRBV10-3 and TRBJ1-4; D possibly corresponds to TRBD1 (5 bases). The CDR3 has 14 amino acids. From germline, CDR1 is ENHRY and CDR2 SYGVKD. V gave up 1 base and J gave up 8 bases, with 11 bases separating them. The CDR3 bases are TGTGCCATCAGTGAGTACACGGAGGGGGAAAAACTGTTTTTT. This translates into CAISEYTEGEKLFF.

The table lists this clone with a count of one. The rearrangement links TRBV11-3 to TRBJ1-1; 11 nucleotides align to TRBD1. V shed 1 base, J shed 4 bases, and the junction held 5 bases outside the gene matches. Looked up from germline, CDR1 is SGHNT and CDR2 is YENEEA. This CDR3 spans 16 amino acids. Here the CDR3 reads CASSLGTGGQGTEAFF. CDR3 DNA sequence: TGTGCCAGCAGCTTAGGGACAGGGGGCCAGGGCACTGAAGCTTTCTTT.

The genes are TRBV7-3 and TRBJ1-6; D is possibly TRBD1 (6 bases). V was clipped by 3 bases and J by 6 bases, with 9 bases between them. The CDR3 sequence is 14 residues long. Germline CDR1 reads SGHTA; CDR2 reads FQGTGA. The CDR3 loop reads CASSLGTSNSPLHF. In nucleotides, the CDR3 is TGTGCCAGCAGCTTGGGGACAAGTAATTCACCCCTCCACTTT.

The V gene is TRBV6-1, the J gene TRBJ1-5; D uncertain. Trimming left V 0 bases short and J 4 bases short, with 4 bases between. This CDR3 has 13 amino acids. The germline V gene has CDR1 MNHNS and CDR2 SASEGT. The CDR3 region is CASSEAQNQPQHF. In nucleotides, the CDR3 is TGTGCCAGCAGTGAAGCCCAGAATCAGCCCCAGCATTTT.

The rearrangement links TRBV7-3 to TRBJ2-7, with D perhaps matching TRBD1 or TRBD2 (5 bases each). CDR3 length: 15 amino acids. The ends were cut back, 5 bases at V and 7 bases at J, with 21 bases in the middle. The V gene's germline CDR1 is SGHTA and CDR2 FQGTGA. The CDR3 is CASSPSRGRLQEQYF. As DNA, the CDR3 is TGTGCCAGCAGCCCCAGCCGGGGCAGGCTGCAGGAGCAGTACTTC.

The chain couples TRBV30 to TRBJ2-3, with D possibly TRBD2 on 5 matching bases. Germline V gene lookup returns CDR1 GTSNPN and CDR2 SVGIG (reference sequence). V lost 4 bases and J 2 bases, leaving 16 bases between the germline ends. The CDR3 length is 15 residues. The CDR3 sequence: CAWKVTTTLTDTQYF. CDR3 nucleotide sequence: TGTGCCTGGAAGGTAACGACTACCCTCACAGATACGCAGTATTTT.

The V gene is TRBV6-1, the J gene TRBJ1-3, with no clear D. Between the trimmed V and J ends, which lost 4 bases and 2 bases, there was a span of 9 bases. Germline V gene sequence: CDR1 MNHNS, CDR2 SASEGT. The CDR3 length is 14 residues. The CDR3 region has the DNA TGTGCCAGCAGTGCTCGATTTACTGGAAACACCATATATTTT. Its protein is CASSARFTGNTIYF.

V is TRBV5-4 and J is TRBJ2-6, with 9 bases fitting TRBD1. The CDR3 contains 16 residues. Germline CDR1 SGHNT, CDR2 YYREEE (reference sequence). V trimming: 2 bases; J trimming: 2 bases; junction bases outside the gene matches: 2. The CDR3 region has the DNA TGTGCCAGCAGCTTAGGGACAGGGCCTGGGGCCAACGTCCTGACTTTC. Its protein product is CASSLGTGPGANVLTF.

The rearrangement uses TRBV20-1 and TRBJ2-2, with 14 bases identical to TRBD2. CDR1 is DFQATT, CDR2 SNEGSKA, per germline (reference sequence). The CDR3 extends over 19 amino acids. The V and J ends lost 3 bases and 0 bases, in that order; junction bases with no gene match: 9. The CDR3 here is CSASGLAGGISSNTGELFF. The DNA of the CDR3 is TGCAGTGCTAGTGGACTAGCGGGAGGTATATCCTCGAACACCGGGGAGCTGTTTTTT.

About this clone itself: One junction end disagrees with the germline gene, perhaps due to a read error. The chain employs TRBV2 and TRBJ2-7, with D perhaps TRBD2 (7 bases). Germline lookup yields CDR1 SNHLY and CDR2 FYNNEI. The CDR3 consists of 13 residues. CDR3 in amino acids: CAGRQAGAYEQYF. In DNA, the CDR3 is TGTGCCGGCAGACAGGCGGGAGCCTACGAGCAGTACTTC.

This chain connects TRBV19 to TRBJ1-1; D perhaps matches TRBD1 (6 bases). The germline CDR1 and CDR2 sequences are LNHDA and SQIVND (reference sequence). V was shortened by 7 bases and J by 7 bases, with 16 bases between the two germline ends. The CDR3 consists of 13 residues. CDR3 coding DNA: TGTGCCAGTACCCGCAGGGGACTGAGTGAAGCTTTCTTT. This translates into CASTRRGLSEAFF.

The chain has TRBV27 and TRBJ1-1; no clear D gene. Germline-derived CDR1 and CDR2 are MNHEY and SMNVEV (reference sequence). V lost 6 bases and J lost 1, with 12 bases in between. The CDR3 sequence is 14 residues long. CDR3: CASSLFNGNTEAFF. For the CDR3, the DNA is TGTGCCAGCAGCCTTTTTAACGGGAACACTGAAGCTTTCTTT.

This chain connects TRBV30 to TRBJ1-5; D not certain. The germline V gene encodes CDR1 GTSNPN and CDR2 SVGIG (reference sequence). The CDR3 spans 16 residues. V lost 0 bases, J lost 2 bases, and 14 bases lay in between. The CDR3 nucleotides are TGTGCCTGGAGTGTCGTGGGGATCCTGGGCAATCAGCCCCAGCATTTT. The encoded protein is CAWSVVGILGNQPQHF.

The chain links TRBV6-5 to TRBJ1-2; D not resolved. Germline-derived CDR1 and CDR2 are MNHEY and SVGAGI. The CDR3 is 14 residues long. V lost 7 bases, J lost 4 bases, and 16 bases lay in between. The CDR3 is CASIVTLAGYGYTF. In DNA form, the CDR3 reads TGTGCCAGCATAGTTACCCTCGCAGGCTATGGCTACACCTTC.

This clone was seen a single time. The gene calls are TRBV11-3 and TRBJ2-1; D remains ambiguous. CDR1 and CDR2 from the germline V gene are SGHNT and YENEEA. Trimming took off 3 bases at V and 7 bases at J, with 13 bases between the two ends. The length of the CDR3 is 14 residues. The CDR3 DNA reads as TGTGCCAGCAGCTTGAGCGCCCCCCCAAATGAGCAGTTCTTC. Its translation is CASSLSAPPNEQFF.

The chain is built from TRBV5-8 and TRBJ2-1; 12 positions match TRBD2. CDR1 and CDR2 from the germline V gene are SGHTS and YDEGEE. V shed 0 bases and J 8 bases; nucleotides not matched to a gene: 9. The CDR3 is 17 residues long. CDR3 sequence reads: CASSLAWTSGIMYEQFF. CDR3 bases: TGTGCCAGCAGCTTGGCCTGGACTAGCGGGATAATGTATGAGCAGTTCTTC.

The chain joins TRBV2 to TRBJ2-7; D perhaps matches TRBD2 (6 bases). CDR3 length equals 12 residues. The germline V and J ends were trimmed by 6 bases and 3 bases, with 9 bases remaining between them. CDR1 and CDR2 from the germline V gene are SNHLY and FYNNEI. The CDR3 DNA reads as TGTGCCAGCAGGGGACTGTACTACGAGCAGTACTTC. Its protein product is CASRGLYYEQYF.

The V call is TRBV5-1, the J call TRBJ1-4; the D gene is possibly TRBD1 (5 bases). Looked up from germline, CDR1 is SGHRS and CDR2 is YFSETQ. V lost 0 bases, J lost 5 bases, and 8 bases lay in between. This CDR3 region has 14 residues. The CDR3 DNA reads TGCGCCAGCAGCTTGGGGGACGGAAATGAAAAACTGTTTTTT. It encodes CASSLGDGNEKLFF.

This CDR3 is CAWSLQTSSGELFF. The CDR3 DNA is TGTGCCTGGAGCCTACAGACTAGCAGCGGGGAGCTGTTTTTT. This sequence joins TRBV30 and TRBJ2-2; 7 positions agree with TRBD2. This CDR3 contains 14 residues. V shed 3 bases and J 7 bases; nucleotides not matched to a gene: 8. Germline values: CDR1 GTSNPN, CDR2 SVGIG (reference sequence).

This chain connects TRBV5-1 to TRBJ1-1, with D unclear. Germline V gene lookup returns CDR1 SGHRS and CDR2 YFSETQ. The CDR3 extends over 13 amino acids. The germline V and J ends were trimmed by 1 base and 7 bases, with 11 bases remaining between them. CDR3 residues: CASSLTVGGEAFF. The CDR3 DNA sequence: TGCGCCAGCAGCTTGACAGTCGGTGGTGAAGCTTTCTTT.

The genes are TRBV6-6 and TRBJ2-7; 7 bases fit TRBD1. This CDR3 is built from 14 residues. V lost 6 bases and J lost 3; bases outside the gene matches: 8. CDR1 is MNHNY, CDR2 SVGAGI, per germline (reference sequence). CDR3 loop: CASRGQAGDYEQYF. The CDR3, as DNA: TGTGCCAGCAGAGGACAGGCTGGGGACTACGAGCAGTACTTC.